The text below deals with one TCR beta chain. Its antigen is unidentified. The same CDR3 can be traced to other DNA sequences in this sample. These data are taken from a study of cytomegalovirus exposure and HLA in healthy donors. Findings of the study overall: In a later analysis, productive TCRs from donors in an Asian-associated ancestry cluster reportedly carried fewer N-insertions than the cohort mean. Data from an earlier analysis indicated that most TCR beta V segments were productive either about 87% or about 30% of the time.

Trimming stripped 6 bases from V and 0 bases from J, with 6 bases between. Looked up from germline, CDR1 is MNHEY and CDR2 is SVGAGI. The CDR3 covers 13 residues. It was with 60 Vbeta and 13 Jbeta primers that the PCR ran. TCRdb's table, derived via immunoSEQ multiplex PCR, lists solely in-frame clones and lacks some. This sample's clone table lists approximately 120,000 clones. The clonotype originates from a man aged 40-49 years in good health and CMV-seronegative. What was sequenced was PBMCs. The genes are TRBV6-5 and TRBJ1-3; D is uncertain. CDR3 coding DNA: TGTGCCAGCAGCTTCTCCTCTGGAAACACCATATATTTT. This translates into CASSFSSGNTIYF.